Below are 30 T cell receptor beta chains sequenced from a single sample in a study of OX40 agonist ivuxolimab in advanced cancers. TCRdb's table, derived via immunoSEQ multiplex PCR, lists solely in-frame clones and lacks some. The sample has about 82,000 clones; 70% to 90% are singletons. The sequences come from CD4+ or CD8+ T cells sorted from blood, collected in a trial of the OX40 agonist ivuxolimab. The receptors were gathered from an adult with an advanced solid tumor such as melanoma, head and neck, liver or kidney cancer.

The chain carries TRBV30 and TRBJ2-3, with D tentatively TRBD2 (6 bases). Trimming removed 5 bases at V and 2 bases at J, with 14 bases between. This CDR3 contains 14 residues. Germline lookup yields CDR1 GTSNPN and CDR2 SVGIG (reference sequence). CDR3 DNA sequence: TGTGCCTGGCACGCGGGGCTGAACACAGATACGCAGTATTTT. Its translation: CAWHAGLNTDTQYF.

In this sample, this clone turned up a few times. The rearrangement links TRBV2 to TRBJ1-5, with a weak D call TRBD1 (6 bases). This CDR3 is 15 amino acids long. Germline assignment: CDR1 SNHLY and CDR2 FYNNEI. Trimming took off 5 bases at V and 0 bases at J, with 11 bases between the two ends. The CDR3: CASSWTADSNQPQHF. Written as DNA, the CDR3 is TGTGCCAGCAGTTGGACAGCCGATAGCAATCAGCCCCAGCATTTT.

The CDR3 DNA sequence: TGTGCCAGCAGCTCTCACCCATACGATGGCTACACCTTC. Amino acids: CASSSHPYDGYTF. V gene TRBV14 combines with J gene TRBJ1-2; D not resolved. Trimming pared 5 bases from V and 6 bases from J, leaving 13 bases between. The CDR3 spans 13 residues. CDR1 SGHDN and CDR2 FVKESK come from the germline V gene.

The J gene is TRBJ1-1, the V gene TRBV11-1; 9 bases map to TRBD1. Germline V gene lookup returns CDR1 SGHAT and CDR2 FQDESV (reference sequence). V was pared by 6 bases and J by 5 bases, with 10 bases of the junction left unmatched. This CDR3 spans 15 amino acids. CDR3 bases: TGTGCCAGCAGACGTACAGGGGGCGGATGGACTGAAGCTTTCTTT. Translating gives CASRRTGGGWTEAFF.

This chain links TRBV2 with TRBJ1-6; TRBD1 is a possible D gene (5 bases). V was pared by 5 bases and J by 9 bases, with 14 bases between. The CDR3 runs to 14 residues. Germline V gene lookup returns CDR1 SNHLY and CDR2 FYNNEI. CDR3 in amino acids: CASSLTRESSPLHF. The CDR3 DNA follows: TGTGCCAGCAGTCTAACCAGGGAGAGTTCACCCCTCCACTTT.

The chain recombines TRBV9 with TRBJ1-5; D gene uncertain. V lost 0 bases and J lost 6, with 13 bases in between. There are 15 residues in the CDR3. CDR1 SGDLS and CDR2 YYNGEE come from the germline V gene. The CDR3 DNA reads as TGTGCCAGCAGCGTAGGGTGGGGTCCCGGTCAGCCCCAGCATTTT. It yields the protein CASSVGWGPGQPQHF.

This clone was observed a single time. The rearrangement uses TRBV19 and TRBJ2-7, with unresolved D. The CDR3 contains 13 residues. Deletions cut 5 bases from V and 3 bases from J, with 11 bases between. The germline CDR1 and CDR2 sequences are LNHDA and SQIVND (reference sequence). In nucleotides, the CDR3 is TGTGCCAGTAGTGGAGCTTACTACTACGAGCAGTACTTC. It specifies CASSGAYYYEQYF. Filled out from reference TRBV19 and TRBJ2-7, the complete variable domain reads DGGITQSPKYLFRKEGQNVTLSCEQNLNHDAMYWYRQDPGQGLRLIYYSQIVNDFQKGDIAEGYSVSREKKESFPLTVTSAQKNPTAFYLCASSGAYYYEQYFGPGTRLTVT.

The J gene is TRBJ1-5, the V gene TRBV6-1, with 7 bases lining up with TRBD1. V dropped 7 bases and J dropped 4; count of bases not matched to a gene: 7. Germline CDR1 is MNHNS and CDR2 is SASEGT. The CDR3 contains 14 residues. The chain's CDR3 is CASILGQNNQPQHF. Here the CDR3 DNA reads TGTGCCAGCATATTGGGACAGAATAATCAGCCCCAGCATTTT.

The rearrangement links TRBV28 to TRBJ1-1; 9 bases line up with TRBD1. The V and J ends lost 8 bases and 3 bases, in that order; junction bases with no gene match: 7. There are 14 residues in the CDR3. Germline V CDR1 and CDR2: MDHEN, SYDVKM. This CDR3 reads CASLSGQGYTEAFF. The CDR3 DNA reads TGTGCCAGCCTTTCAGGACAGGGGTACACTGAAGCTTTCTTT. Full variable domain (remainder filled in from reference TRBV28 and TRBJ1-1): DVKVTQSSRYLVKRTGEKVFLECVQDMDHENMFWYRQDPGLGLRLIYFSYDVKMKEKGDIPEGYSVSREKKERFSLILESASTNQTSMYLCASLSGQGYTEAFFGQGTRLTVV.

The CDR3 DNA reads TGTGCCAGCAGTTATAAGGGAAGCAATCAGCCCCAGCATTTT. It yields the protein CASSYKGSNQPQHF. The rearrangement joins TRBV28 to TRBJ1-5; D not certain. The ends were cut back, 4 bases at V and 1 base at J, with 8 bases in the middle. Germline V CDR1 and CDR2: MDHEN, SYDVKM. CDR3 length equals 14 residues.

The chain couples TRBV27 to TRBJ1-4; 8 bases agree with TRBD1. Germline CDR1 and CDR2: MNHEY and SMNVEV (reference sequence). Trimming at V came to 3 bases and at J to 6 bases, leaving 3 bases not matched to a gene. The CDR3 is 14 residues long. The CDR3 DNA is TGTGCCAGCAGTTTCAGGGGGCGTTATGAAAAACTGTTTTTT. This sequence encodes CASSFRGRYEKLFF.

This clone was detected once. The chain combines TRBV4-3 with TRBJ1-4, with D uncertain. Germline loops: CDR1 LGHNA, CDR2 YSLEER. V gave up 0 bases and J gave up 3 bases, with 11 bases separating them. The CDR3 length is 16 residues. The CDR3 DNA is TGCGCCAGCAGCCAAGATCGGGGTACAGCTAATGAAAAACTGTTTTTT. It encodes CASSQDRGTANEKLFF.

This chain connects TRBV9 to TRBJ2-6; 8 positions agree with TRBD1. Germline-derived CDR1 and CDR2 are SGDLS and YYNGEE. J gave up 2 bases and V 2 bases, and 12 bases lay outside the gene matches. CDR3 length equals 19 residues. The CDR3 region is CASSVRQGIHSPGANVLTF. The DNA for the CDR3 is TGTGCCAGCAGCGTTAGACAGGGGATACACTCCCCTGGGGCCAACGTCCTGACTTTC.

This sequence joins TRBV7-8 and TRBJ1-1; TRBD1 matches at 7 bases. V lost 2 bases to trimming and J lost 0 bases; unmatched junction nucleotides: 0. Germline V CDR1 and CDR2: SGHVS, FQNEAQ. The CDR3 runs to 14 residues. DNA for the CDR3: TGTGCCAGCAGCTTAACAGGGGTGAACACTGAAGCTTTCTTT. Residues: CASSLTGVNTEAFF.

V is TRBV30 and J is TRBJ2-1, with D perhaps given as TRBD1 or TRBD2 (5 bases each). This CDR3 comprises 15 residues. V lost 5 bases to trimming and J lost 10 bases, with 24 bases between them. Germline V CDR1 and CDR2: GTSNPN, SVGIG (reference sequence). CDR3 sequence: CAWGGTLTGSKEQFF. The DNA of the CDR3 is TGTGCCTGGGGGGGAACTTTGACGGGTTCTAAAGAGCAGTTCTTC.

The chain is built from TRBV6-1 and TRBJ1-2, with D perhaps TRBD1 (5 bases). V lost 4 bases, J lost 5 bases, and 17 bases lay in between. The CDR3 spans 15 residues. Germline values: CDR1 MNHNS, CDR2 SASEGT. The CDR3 loop is CASSAAGTEGYGYTF. CDR3 DNA: TGTGCCAGCAGTGCCGCCGGGACGGAGGGGTATGGCTACACCTTC.

This chain uses TRBV4-1 with TRBJ1-3, with D possibly TRBD1 on 6 matching bases. The germline gives CDR1 MGHRA, CDR2 YSYEKL. The CDR3 covers 17 residues. V lost 1 base and J 4 bases, leaving 17 bases between the germline ends. CDR3 protein: CASSQVNQGRSGNTIYF. CDR3 coding DNA: TGCGCCAGCAGCCAAGTCAACCAGGGGCGCAGCGGAAACACCATATATTTT.

The chain recombines TRBV1 with TRBJ2-1; TRBD2, the table's D call, was not compared with the DNA. TRBV1 is a known pseudogene. This CDR3 is 17 amino acids long. CDR3 residues: CTSSHQTREGFTNEQFF. Here the CDR3 DNA reads TGCACCAGCAGCCATCAAACTCGGGAGGGATTTACCAATGAGCAGTTCTTC.

This clone was detected only once. The V call is TRBV4-1, the J call TRBJ2-1; D is uncertain. V lost 4 bases, J lost 1 base, and 5 bases lay in between. There are 13 residues in the CDR3. Germline CDR1 reads MGHRA; CDR2 reads YSYEKL. This chain's CDR3 is CASSPVSYNEQFF. CDR3 DNA sequence: TGCGCCAGCAGCCCCGTATCCTACAATGAGCAGTTCTTC.

This clone turned up a few times. The chain is built from TRBV5-1 and TRBJ2-7, with 7 bases lining up with TRBD2. J gave up 1 base and V 2 bases, and 3 bases lay outside the gene matches. Germline V gives CDR1 SGHRS, CDR2 YFSETQ. The CDR3 is 14 residues long. The CDR3 coding sequence is TGCGCCAGCAGCTTTGGGGACTATTCCTACGAGCAGTACTTC. Protein: CASSFGDYSYEQYF. The whole variable domain, remainder taken from reference TRBV5-1 and TRBJ2-7, is KAGVTQTPRYLIKTRGQQVTLSCSPISGHRSVSWYQQTPGQGLQFLFEYFSETQRNKGNFPGRFSGRQFSNSRSEMNVSTLELGDSALYLCASSFGDYSYEQYFGPGTRLTVT.

V and J are TRBV4-3 and TRBJ1-1; 7 bases line up with TRBD1. CDR1 and CDR2 (germline): LGHNA, YSLEER. The CDR3 runs to 15 residues. J was trimmed by 0 bases and V by 0 bases; bases with no gene match: 1. The DNA of the CDR3 is TGCGCCAGCAGCCAAGAGACAGGGTTGAACACTGAAGCTTTCTTT. This translates into CASSQETGLNTEAFF.

The chain recombines TRBV2 with TRBJ1-5; 8 bases are shared with TRBD1. The V gene's germline CDR1 is SNHLY and CDR2 FYNNEI. CDR3 length: 15 residues. V was clipped by 6 bases and J by 1 base; unmatched bases: 5. CDR3 amino acids: CASREDRVSNQPQHF. CDR3 in DNA: TGTGCCAGCAGGGAGGACAGGGTGAGCAATCAGCCCCAGCATTTT.

The chain carries TRBV29-1 and TRBJ1-1; weak D call: TRBD1 (6 bases). Trimming removed 7 bases from V and 1 base from J, with 13 bases in between. Germline values: CDR1 SQVTM, CDR2 ANQGSEA. The CDR3 contains 13 residues. In DNA, the CDR3 is TGCAGCGCCCTGCGGACAGAGAACACTGAAGCTTTCTTT. This translates into CSALRTENTEAFF.

V usage is TRBV10-3 and J usage is TRBJ2-7; D is possibly TRBD1 or TRBD2 (5 bases each). The CDR3 has 13 residues. Germline lookup yields CDR1 ENHRY and CDR2 SYGVKD. V was shortened by 4 bases and J by 4 bases, with 11 bases between the two germline ends. DNA of the CDR3: TGTGCCATCAGTGTTGGGGGAAATTACGAGCAGTACTTC. Translation gives CAISVGGNYEQYF.

This chain links TRBV19 with TRBJ2-7; D may be TRBD2 (6 bases). The germline V gene encodes CDR1 LNHDA and CDR2 SQIVND (reference sequence). V was clipped by 1 base and J by 0 bases, with 13 bases between them. There are 16 residues in the CDR3. The CDR3 protein is CASSIGGRGPSYEQYF. In DNA form, the CDR3 reads TGTGCCAGTAGTATAGGAGGGCGGGGACCCTCCTACGAGCAGTACTTC. Full variable domain (remainder filled in from reference TRBV19 and TRBJ2-7): DGGITQSPKYLFRKEGQNVTLSCEQNLNHDAMYWYRQDPGQGLRLIYYSQIVNDFQKGDIAEGYSVSREKKESFPLTVTSAQKNPTAFYLCASSIGGRGPSYEQYFGPGTRLTVT.

The chain employs TRBV11-1 and TRBJ1-3; the D is unclear. Trimming shortened V by 1 base and J by 2 bases, and 18 bases separated the two germline ends. Germline CDR1 and CDR2: SGHAT and FQDESV (reference sequence). The CDR3 covers 18 residues. CDR3 amino acids: CASSLDFRRSTPGNTIYF. The CDR3 DNA reads as TGTGCCAGCAGCTTAGACTTTCGTCGCTCGACCCCTGGAAACACCATATATTTT.

This clone appeared once. V and J are TRBV7-9 and TRBJ2-2, with 7 bases aligning to TRBD1. V lost 2 bases to trimming and J lost 0 bases; unmatched junction nucleotides: 3. Germline lookup yields CDR1 SEHNR and CDR2 FQNEAQ (reference sequence). The CDR3 totals 16 residues. The DNA of the CDR3 is TGTGCCAGCAGCTTATTGGGACAGACGAACACCGGGGAGCTGTTTTTT. This codes for CASSLLGQTNTGELFF.

The chain recombines TRBV6-6 with TRBJ2-3; D gene ambiguous. CDR1 is MNHNY, CDR2 SVGAGI, per germline (reference sequence). V was pared by 4 bases and J by 11 bases, with 13 bases between. The CDR3 is made up of 12 amino acids. DNA of the CDR3: TGTGCCAGCAGTTCCCAACTTTTTAAGCAGTATTTT. It codes for CASSSQLFKQYF.

The J gene is TRBJ1-4, the V gene TRBV4-3; D is perhaps TRBD1 (5 bases). V was trimmed by 2 bases and J by 3 bases, leaving 19 bases between them. Germline CDR1 and CDR2: LGHNA and YSLEER. This CDR3 has 18 residues. The CDR3 loop reads CASSQNTRDFRANEKLFF. The CDR3 bases are TGCGCCAGCAGCCAAAACACCAGGGACTTTAGGGCTAATGAAAAACTGTTTTTT.

The V and J genes are TRBV6-5 and TRBJ2-1; TRBD2 aligns across 8 bases. This CDR3 has 14 residues. The V segment lost 11 bases and the J segment 8 bases; nucleotides outside the gene matches: 14. Germline V gene lookup returns CDR1 MNHEY and CDR2 SVGAGI. DNA for the CDR3: TGTGCCTGTGTCCGGGAGGGACCTCCTTATGAGCAGTTCTTC. Amino acid sequence: CACVREGPPYEQFF.